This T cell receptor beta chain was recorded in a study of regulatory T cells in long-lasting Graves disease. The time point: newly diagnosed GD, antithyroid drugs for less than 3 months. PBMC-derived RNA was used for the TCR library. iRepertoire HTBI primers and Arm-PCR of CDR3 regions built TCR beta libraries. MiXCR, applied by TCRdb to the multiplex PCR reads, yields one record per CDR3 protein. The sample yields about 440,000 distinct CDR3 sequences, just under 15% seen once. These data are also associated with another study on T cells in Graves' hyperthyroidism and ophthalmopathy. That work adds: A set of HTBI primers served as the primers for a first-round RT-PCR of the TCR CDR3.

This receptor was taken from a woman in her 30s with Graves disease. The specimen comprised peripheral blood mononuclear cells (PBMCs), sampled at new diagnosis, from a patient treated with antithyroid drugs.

CDR3 residues: CSVMDSYEQYF. The CDR3 DNA sequence: TGCAGCGTTATGGACAGCTACGAGCAGTACTTC. The chain joins TRBV29-1 to TRBJ2-7; possible D gene TRBD1, 6 bases. V lost 5 bases and J 3 bases, leaving 8 bases between the germline ends. Per the germline V gene, CDR1 is SQVTM and CDR2 is ANQGSEA. The CDR3 is 11 residues long.